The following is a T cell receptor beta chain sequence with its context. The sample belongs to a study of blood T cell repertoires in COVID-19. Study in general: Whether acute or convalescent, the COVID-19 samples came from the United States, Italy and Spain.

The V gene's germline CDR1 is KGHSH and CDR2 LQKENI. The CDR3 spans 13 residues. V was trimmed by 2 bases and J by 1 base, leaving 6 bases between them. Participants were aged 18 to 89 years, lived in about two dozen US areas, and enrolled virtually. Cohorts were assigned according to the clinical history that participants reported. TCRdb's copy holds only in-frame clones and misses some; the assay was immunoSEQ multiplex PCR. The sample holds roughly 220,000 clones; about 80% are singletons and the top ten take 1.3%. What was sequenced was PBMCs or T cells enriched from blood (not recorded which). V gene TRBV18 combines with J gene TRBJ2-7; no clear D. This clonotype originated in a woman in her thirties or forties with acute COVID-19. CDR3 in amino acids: CASSPSASYEQYF. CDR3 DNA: TGTGCCAGCTCACCAAGCGCTTCCTACGAGCAGTACTTC.